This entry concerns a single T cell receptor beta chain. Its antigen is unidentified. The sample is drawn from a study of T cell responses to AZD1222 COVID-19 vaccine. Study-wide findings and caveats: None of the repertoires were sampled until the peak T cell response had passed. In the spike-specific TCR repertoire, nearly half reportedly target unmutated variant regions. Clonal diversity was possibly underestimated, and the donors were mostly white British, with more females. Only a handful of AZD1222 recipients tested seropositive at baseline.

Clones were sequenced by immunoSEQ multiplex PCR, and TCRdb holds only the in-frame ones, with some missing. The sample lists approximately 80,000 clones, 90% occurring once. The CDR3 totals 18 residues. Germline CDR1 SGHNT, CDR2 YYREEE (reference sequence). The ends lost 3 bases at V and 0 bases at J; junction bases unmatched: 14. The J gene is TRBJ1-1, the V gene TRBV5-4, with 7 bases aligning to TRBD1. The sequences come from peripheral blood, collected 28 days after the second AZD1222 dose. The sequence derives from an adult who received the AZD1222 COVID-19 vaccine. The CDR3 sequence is CASSSTLPGQTMNTEAFF. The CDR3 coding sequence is TGTGCCAGCAGCTCGACCTTACCGGGACAGACTATGAACACTGAAGCTTTCTTT.